Here is one T cell receptor beta chain with its context. Its specificity is unknown. TCRdb processed the reads anew with MiXCR; each CDR3 protein has one entry. Of around 430,000 distinct CDR3 sequences listed, about 44% are singletons. This sample is part of a study of T cell repertoires in cytomegalovirus infection. About the study: Use of recently identified HLA-C-restricted and well-studied HLA-B-restricted CMV epitopes was part of the study.

Study-wide findings and caveats: Across the ex vivo response, the dominant clonotypes were HLA-C-restricted CMV-specific TCR beta clonotypes. Totalled public TCR beta family frequency picked out people who carried CMV plus the relevant HLA.

This CDR3 is built from 19 residues. Unmatched junction bases numbered 18, after V lost 8 bases and J lost 3 bases. This clonotype was obtained from a human donor in good health (CMV status not recorded). Some clones in this sample may be carry-over from other donors' samples. The V and J genes are TRBV5-3 and TRBJ2-7, with 15 bases that match TRBD2. TRBV5-3 belongs to the ORF category, with a function that is uncertain. Specimen: cultured PBMCs, collected from culture after CMV antigen stimulation. The CDR3 DNA is TGTGCCAGCAGCATCCCCGGGACTAGCGGGAGGCCACTTGGCTACGAGCAGTACTTC. Protein: CASSIPGTSGRPLGYEQYF.